This T cell receptor beta chain was captured in a study of cytomegalovirus exposure and HLA in healthy donors. The study's findings and limits: In vitro experiments confirmed that three CMV-associated chains were specific for CMV antigens. The majority of CMV-associated TCR beta chains were reported as apparently HLA-restricted in a later analysis.

At the time of sampling, donors were nominally healthy, though unrecorded immune exposures were likely. Researchers ran the PCR with 60 Vbeta and 13 Jbeta primers. Using immunoSEQ multiplex PCR, the repertoire was profiled, and TCRdb retains in-frame clones only, with some absent. The data contain 97,000 or so clones, approximately 87% of them seen just once; the ten biggest clones take up 2% to 3%. The V gene's germline CDR1 is SGHRS and CDR2 YFSETQ. J lost 1 base, V lost 4 bases, and 7 bases had no gene match. This CDR3 contains 15 residues. A note on this clone: The antigen is unknown.

The sequencing input was PBMCs. The chain recombines TRBV5-1 with TRBJ1-1, with 7 positions matching TRBD1. The receptor's source is a man aged 35-49 years in good health and CMV-seronegative. The CDR3 reads CASSGRQGANTEAFF. DNA of the CDR3: TGCGCCAGCAGCGGCAGACAGGGCGCGAACACTGAAGCTTTCTTT.